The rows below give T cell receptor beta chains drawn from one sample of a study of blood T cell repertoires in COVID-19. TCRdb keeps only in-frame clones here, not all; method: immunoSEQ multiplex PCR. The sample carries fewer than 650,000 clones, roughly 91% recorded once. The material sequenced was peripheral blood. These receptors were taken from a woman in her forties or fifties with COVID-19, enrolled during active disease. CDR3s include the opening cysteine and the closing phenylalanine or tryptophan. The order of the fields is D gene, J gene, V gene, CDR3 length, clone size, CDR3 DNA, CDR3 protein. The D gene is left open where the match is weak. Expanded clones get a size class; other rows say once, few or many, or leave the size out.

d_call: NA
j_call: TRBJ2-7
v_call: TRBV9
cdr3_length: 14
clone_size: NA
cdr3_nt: TGTGCCAGCAGCCTCAGAGGGGGGGAAGGGGAGCAGTACTTC
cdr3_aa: CASSLRGGEGEQYF

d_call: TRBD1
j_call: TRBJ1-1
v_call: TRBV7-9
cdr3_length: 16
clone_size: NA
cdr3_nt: TGTGCCAGCAGCGCAAAGCCGGGACAGCGGAACACTGAAGCTTTCTTT
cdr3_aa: CASSAKPGQRNTEAFF

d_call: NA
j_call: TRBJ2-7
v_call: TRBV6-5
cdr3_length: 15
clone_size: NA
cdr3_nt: TGTGCCAGCAGTTATCAGGGCCAGGGGGGCTACGAGCAGTACTTC
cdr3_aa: CASSYQGQGGYEQYF

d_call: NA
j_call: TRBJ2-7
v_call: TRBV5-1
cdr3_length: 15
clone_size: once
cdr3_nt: TGCGCCAGCAGCCCAAGTCCCGGGACATCCTACGAGCAGTACTTC
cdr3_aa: CASSPSPGTSYEQYF

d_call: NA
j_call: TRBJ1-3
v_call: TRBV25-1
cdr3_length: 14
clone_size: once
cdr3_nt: TGTGCCAGCAGTCAGGCCACCTCTGGAAACACCATATATTTT
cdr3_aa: CASSQATSGNTIYF

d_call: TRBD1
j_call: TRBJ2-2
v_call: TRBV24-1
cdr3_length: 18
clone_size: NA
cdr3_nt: TGTGCCACCAGTGATCTCCGGGACAGTCGATCGAACACCGGGGAGCTGTTTTTT
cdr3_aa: CATSDLRDSRSNTGELFF

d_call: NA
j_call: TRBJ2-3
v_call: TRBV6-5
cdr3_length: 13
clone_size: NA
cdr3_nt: TGTGCCAGCAGGATACAGGGATTGGATACGCAGTATTTT
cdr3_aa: CASRIQGLDTQYF

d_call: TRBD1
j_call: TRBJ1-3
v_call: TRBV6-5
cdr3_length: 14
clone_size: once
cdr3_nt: TGTGCCAGCAGACCGACAGGGGCTGGAAACACCATATATTTT
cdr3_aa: CASRPTGAGNTIYF

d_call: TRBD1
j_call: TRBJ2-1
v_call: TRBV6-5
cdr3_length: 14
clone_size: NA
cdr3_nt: TGTGCCAGCAGTATAGGGACAGCAGTCGCGGAGCAGTTCTTC
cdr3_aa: CASSIGTAVAEQFF

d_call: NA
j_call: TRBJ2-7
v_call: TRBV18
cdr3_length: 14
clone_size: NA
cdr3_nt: TGTGCCAGCTCACCAGAGACAGGAACCTACGAGCAGTACTTC
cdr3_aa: CASSPETGTYEQYF

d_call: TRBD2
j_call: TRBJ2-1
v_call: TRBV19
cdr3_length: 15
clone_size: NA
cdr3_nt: TGTGCCAGTAGTGGGACTAGCGGGGGCCGCGATGAGCAGTTCTTC
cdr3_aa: CASSGTSGGRDEQFF

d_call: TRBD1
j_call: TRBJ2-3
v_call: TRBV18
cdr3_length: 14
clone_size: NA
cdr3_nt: TGTGCCAGCTCACCACGACAGGGCGCAGATACGCAGTATTTT
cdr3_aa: CASSPRQGADTQYF

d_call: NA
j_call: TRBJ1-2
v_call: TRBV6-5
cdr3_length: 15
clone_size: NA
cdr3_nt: TGTGCCAGCAGTTACTCGATGTATAGAGGAGGCGGCTACACCTTC
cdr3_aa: CASSYSMYRGGGYTF

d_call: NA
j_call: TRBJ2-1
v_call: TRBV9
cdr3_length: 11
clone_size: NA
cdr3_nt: TGTGCCAGCAGCCGGGGGAATGAGCAGTTCTTC
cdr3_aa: CASSRGNEQFF

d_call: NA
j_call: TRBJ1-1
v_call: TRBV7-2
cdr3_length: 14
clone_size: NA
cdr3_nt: TGTGCCAGCAGCCCCGGACTGGGGAACACTGAAGCTTTCTTT
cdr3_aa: CASSPGLGNTEAFF

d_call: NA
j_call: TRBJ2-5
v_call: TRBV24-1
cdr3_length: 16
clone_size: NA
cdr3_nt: TGTGCCACCAGTGATTCCACGGGGAGACTCCAGGAGACCCAGTACTTC
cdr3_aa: CATSDSTGRLQETQYF

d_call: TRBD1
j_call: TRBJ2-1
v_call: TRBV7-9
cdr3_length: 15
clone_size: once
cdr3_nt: TGTGCCAGCAGCTCGACAGGGGGCGCCAACAATGAGCAGTTCTTC
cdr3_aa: CASSSTGGANNEQFF

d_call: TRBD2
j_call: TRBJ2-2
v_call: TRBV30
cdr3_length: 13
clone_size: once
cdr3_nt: TGTGCCTGGGCCGGGACTAGCTCCGGGGAGCTGTTTTTT
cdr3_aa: CAWAGTSSGELFF

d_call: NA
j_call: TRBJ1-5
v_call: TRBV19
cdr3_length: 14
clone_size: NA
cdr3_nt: TGTGCCAGTAGTATTCGAGGGGGAAGACAGCCCCAGCATTTT
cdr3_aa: CASSIRGGRQPQHF

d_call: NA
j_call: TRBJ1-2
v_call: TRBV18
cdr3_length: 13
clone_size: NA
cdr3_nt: TGTGCCAGCTCACCATCGGCAGGGAATGGCTACACCTTC
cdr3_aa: CASSPSAGNGYTF

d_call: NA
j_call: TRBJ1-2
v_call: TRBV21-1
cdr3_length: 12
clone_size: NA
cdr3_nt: TGTGCCAGGACCCAGGGTAACTATGGCTACACCTTC
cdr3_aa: CARTQGNYGYTF

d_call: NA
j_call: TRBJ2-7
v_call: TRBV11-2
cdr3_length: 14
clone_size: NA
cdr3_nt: TGTGCCAGCAGCAGGGGAAGGGTAAGCTACGAGCAGTACTTC
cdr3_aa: CASSRGRVSYEQYF

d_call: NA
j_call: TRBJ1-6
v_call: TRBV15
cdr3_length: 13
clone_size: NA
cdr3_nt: TGTGCCACCAGCAGAGTGGGGAGTTCACCCCTCCACTTT
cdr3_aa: CATSRVGSSPLHF

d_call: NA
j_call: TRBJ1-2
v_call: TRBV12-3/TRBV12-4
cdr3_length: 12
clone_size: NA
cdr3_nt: TGTGCCAGCAGTTTATGGCGGCGTGGCTACACCTTC
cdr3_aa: CASSLWRRGYTF

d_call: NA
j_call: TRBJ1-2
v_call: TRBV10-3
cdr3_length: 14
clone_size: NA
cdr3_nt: TGTGCCATCAGTACAGGCCGGGCTAACTATGGCTACACCTTC
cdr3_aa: CAISTGRANYGYTF

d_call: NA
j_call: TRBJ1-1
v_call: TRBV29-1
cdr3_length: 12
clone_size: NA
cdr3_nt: TGCAGCGTTGAACCGGTGAACACTGAAGCTTTCTTT
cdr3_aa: CSVEPVNTEAFF

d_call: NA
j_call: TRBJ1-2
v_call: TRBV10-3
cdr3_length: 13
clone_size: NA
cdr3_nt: TGTGCCATCGGGGGGGCAGAGAACTATGGCTACACCTTC
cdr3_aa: CAIGGAENYGYTF

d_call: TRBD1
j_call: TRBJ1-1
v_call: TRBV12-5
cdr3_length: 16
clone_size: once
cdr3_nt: TGTGCTAGTGGTTTGACAGGGGGAGTATGGAGCACTGAAGCTTTCTTT
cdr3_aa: CASGLTGGVWSTEAFF

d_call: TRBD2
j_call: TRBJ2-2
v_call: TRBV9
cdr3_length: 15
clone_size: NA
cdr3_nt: TGTGCCAGCAGCGAGGGACTAACGAACACCGGGGAGCTGTTTTTT
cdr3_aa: CASSEGLTNTGELFF

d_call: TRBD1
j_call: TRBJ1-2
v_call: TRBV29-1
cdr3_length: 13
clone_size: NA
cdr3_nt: TGCAGCGTTACAGGGGAATTAGACTATGGCTACACCTTC
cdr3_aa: CSVTGELDYGYTF

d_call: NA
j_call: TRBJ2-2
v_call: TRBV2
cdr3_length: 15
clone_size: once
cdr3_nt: TGTGCCAGCAAGAAGACAGGTGGGAACACCGGGGAGCTGTTTTTT
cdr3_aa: CASKKTGGNTGELFF

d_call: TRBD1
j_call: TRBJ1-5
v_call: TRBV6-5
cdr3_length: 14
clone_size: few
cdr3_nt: TGTGCCAGCAGTTACAGACAGGGTGGGCAGCCCCAGCATTTT
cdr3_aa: CASSYRQGGQPQHF

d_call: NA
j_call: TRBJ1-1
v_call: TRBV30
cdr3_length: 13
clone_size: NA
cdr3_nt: TGTGCCTGGAGTGCGGGGTACGAACCTGAAGCTTTCTTT
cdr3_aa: CAWSAGYEPEAFF

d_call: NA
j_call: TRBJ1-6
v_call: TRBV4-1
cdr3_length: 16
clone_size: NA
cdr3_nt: TGCGCCAGCAGCCAAGATGAGGACAGTAAGGGATCACCCCTCCACTTT
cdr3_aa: CASSQDEDSKGSPLHF

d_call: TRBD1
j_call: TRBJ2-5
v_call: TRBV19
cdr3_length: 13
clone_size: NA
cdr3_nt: TGTGCCAGTAGTGGGGACAGGGAGGGGACCCAGTACTTC
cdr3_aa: CASSGDREGTQYF

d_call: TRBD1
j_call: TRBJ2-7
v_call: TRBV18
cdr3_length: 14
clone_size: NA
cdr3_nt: TGTGCCAGCTCACCGAGGGACAGATTGTACGAGCAGTACTTC
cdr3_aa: CASSPRDRLYEQYF

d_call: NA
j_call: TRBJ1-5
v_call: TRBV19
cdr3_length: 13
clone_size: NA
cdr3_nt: TGTGCCAGTAGCCTATCCCTATTTCAGCCCCAGCATTTT
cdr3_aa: CASSLSLFQPQHF

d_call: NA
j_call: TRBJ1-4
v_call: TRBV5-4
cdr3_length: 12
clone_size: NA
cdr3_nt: TGTGCCAGCAGCTTGTTGAGCGAAAAACTGTTTTTT
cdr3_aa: CASSLLSEKLFF

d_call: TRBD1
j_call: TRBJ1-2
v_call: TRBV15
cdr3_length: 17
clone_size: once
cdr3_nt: TGTGCCACCAGCCGATCCCCCGGACAGGGAGTTAACTATGGCTACACCTTC
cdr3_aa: CATSRSPGQGVNYGYTF

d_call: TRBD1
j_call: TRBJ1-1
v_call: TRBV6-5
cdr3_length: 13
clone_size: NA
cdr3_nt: TGTGCCAGCAGGGGACAGGCGAACACTGAAGCTTTCTTT
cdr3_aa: CASRGQANTEAFF

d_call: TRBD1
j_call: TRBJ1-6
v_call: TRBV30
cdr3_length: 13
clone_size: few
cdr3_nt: TGTGCCTGGAGTGTACAGGGGGCTTCACCCCTCCACTTT
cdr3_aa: CAWSVQGASPLHF

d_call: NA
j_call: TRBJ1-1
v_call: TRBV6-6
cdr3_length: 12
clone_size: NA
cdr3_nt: TGTGCCAGCAGGGACACAAACACTGAAGCTTTCTTT
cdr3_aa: CASRDTNTEAFF

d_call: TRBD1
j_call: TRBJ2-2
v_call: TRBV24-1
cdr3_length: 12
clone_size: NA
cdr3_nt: TGTGCCATCGGACAGGGCACCGGGGAGCTGTTTTTT
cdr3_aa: CAIGQGTGELFF

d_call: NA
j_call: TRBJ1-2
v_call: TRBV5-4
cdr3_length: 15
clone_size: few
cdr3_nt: TGTGCCAGCAGCTTGGCCCAGGGCAGGGGTGATGGCTACACCTTC
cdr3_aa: CASSLAQGRGDGYTF

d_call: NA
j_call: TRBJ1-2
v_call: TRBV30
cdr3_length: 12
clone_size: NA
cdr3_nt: TGTGCCTGGAACGAGGGGGACTATGGCTACACCTTC
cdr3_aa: CAWNEGDYGYTF

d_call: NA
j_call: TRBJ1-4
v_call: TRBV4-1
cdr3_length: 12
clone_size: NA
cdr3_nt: TGCGCCAGCAGCCAGGAGGGACGAAAACTGTTTTTT
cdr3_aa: CASSQEGRKLFF

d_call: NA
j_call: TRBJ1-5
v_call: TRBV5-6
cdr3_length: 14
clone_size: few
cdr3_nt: TGTGCCAGCAGCTTTGGGCAGGGGCATCAGCCCCAGCATTTT
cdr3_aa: CASSFGQGHQPQHF

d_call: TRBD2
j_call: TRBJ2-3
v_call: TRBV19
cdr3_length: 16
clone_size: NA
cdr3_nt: TGTGCCAGTAGTCCCGGGCGGGGGGCAGGCACAGATACGCAGTATTTT
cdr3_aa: CASSPGRGAGTDTQYF

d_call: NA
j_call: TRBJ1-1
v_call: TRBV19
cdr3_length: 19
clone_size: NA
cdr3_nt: TGTGCCAGTAGTATATACGGGCTCCGGGACCTGGGGGCCAACACTGAAGCTTTCTTT
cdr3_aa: CASSIYGLRDLGANTEAFF

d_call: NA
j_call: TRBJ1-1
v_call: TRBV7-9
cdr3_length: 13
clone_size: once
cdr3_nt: TGTGCCAGCAGCTTAGAAGACAAGTTAGAAGCTTTCTTT
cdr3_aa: CASSLEDKLEAFF

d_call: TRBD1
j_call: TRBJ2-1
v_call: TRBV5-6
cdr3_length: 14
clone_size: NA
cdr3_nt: TGTGCCAGCAGCTTAGCGACAGGGATTAATGAGCAGTTCTTC
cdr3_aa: CASSLATGINEQFF

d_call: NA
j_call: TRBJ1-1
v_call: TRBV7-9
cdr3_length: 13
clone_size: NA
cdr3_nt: TGTGCCAGCAGCTTAATATTAGGAGGCGAAGCTTTCTTT
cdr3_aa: CASSLILGGEAFF

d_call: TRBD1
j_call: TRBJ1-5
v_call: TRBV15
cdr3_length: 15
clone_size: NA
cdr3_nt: TGTGCCACCAGTCCGGACAGGGGAGCGTATCAGCCCCAGCATTTT
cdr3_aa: CATSPDRGAYQPQHF

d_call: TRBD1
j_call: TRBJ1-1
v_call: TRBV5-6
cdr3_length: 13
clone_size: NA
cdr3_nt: TGTGCCAGCAGTTTACAGGGGTTCACTGAAGCTTTCTTT
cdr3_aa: CASSLQGFTEAFF

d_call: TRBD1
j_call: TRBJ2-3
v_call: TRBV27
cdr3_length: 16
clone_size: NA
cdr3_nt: TGTGCCAGCAGTTCCAGTACAGGGGCGCACAGAGATACGCAGTATTTT
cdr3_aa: CASSSSTGAHRDTQYF

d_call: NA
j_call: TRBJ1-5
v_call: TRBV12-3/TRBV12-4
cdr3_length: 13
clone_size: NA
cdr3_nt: TGTGCCAGCAGTTCAGAGGTCAATCAGCCCCAGCATTTT
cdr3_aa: CASSSEVNQPQHF

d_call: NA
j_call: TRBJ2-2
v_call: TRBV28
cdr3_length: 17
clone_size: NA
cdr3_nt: TGTGCCAGCAGGGTGGCCGGGACTTTAGGTTACACCGGGGAGCTGTTTTTT
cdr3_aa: CASRVAGTLGYTGELFF

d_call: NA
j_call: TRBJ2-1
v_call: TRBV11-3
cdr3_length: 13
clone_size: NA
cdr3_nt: TGTGCCAGCAGCGCCAGGTCATCCAATGAGCAGTTCTTC
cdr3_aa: CASSARSSNEQFF

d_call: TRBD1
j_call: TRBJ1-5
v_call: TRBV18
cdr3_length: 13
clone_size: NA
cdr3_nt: TGTGCCAGCACAGGGGGCGACGGTCAGCCCCAGCATTTT
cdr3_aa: CASTGGDGQPQHF